This paragraph covers one T cell receptor (beta chain) sequence. Its specificity is not known. Data came from immunoSEQ multiplex PCR; TCRdb stores just in-frame clones and leaves some out. This sample has approximately 90,000 clones, with 80% to 90% found just once. The data originate from a study of T cell responses to AZD1222 COVID-19 vaccine. The V and J ends lost 7 bases and 0 bases respectively, with 10 bases between them. The CDR3 sequence is 14 residues long. Germline values: CDR1 LNHDA, CDR2 SQIVND (reference sequence). Study-level points and caveats: Sampled repertoires all dated from after the peak T cell response. Clonal diversity may have been underestimated, and the donors were mostly white British, with more females than males. Spike-wide vaccine-associated CD4 TCRs dominated at 160-218 and 743-854. Baseline seropositives among AZD1222 recipients totaled only 5 to 7.

This receptor was taken from an adult in good health. The V gene is TRBV19, the J gene TRBJ1-3, with unresolved D. The sequenced sample was peripheral blood, obtained on day 0 of AZD1222 vaccination. CDR3 DNA sequence: TGTGCCAGTACAAGGGCTGACTCTGGAAACACCATATATTTT. It codes for CASTRADSGNTIYF. The whole variable domain, remainder taken from reference TRBV19 and TRBJ1-3, is DGGITQSPKYLFRKEGQNVTLSCEQNLNHDAMYWYRQDPGQGLRLIYYSQIVNDFQKGDIAEGYSVSREKKESFPLTVTSAQKNPTAFYLCASTRADSGNTIYFGEGSWLTVV.